Listed here are 28 T cell receptor beta chains from one sample, sequenced in a study of blood T cell repertoires in COVID-19. Libraries were prepared by immunoSEQ multiplex PCR; TCRdb keeps only in-frame clonotypes and omits some of them. The sample carries some 74,000 clones, 80% to 90% recorded once. The sequenced sample consisted of peripheral blood. These receptors all come from a woman of 80 years or more with active or convalescent COVID-19.

The J gene is TRBJ2-7, the V gene TRBV6-6; TRBD2 might be the D (6 bases). Between the trimmed V and J ends, which lost 5 bases and 2 bases, there was a span of 16 bases. The germline gives CDR1 MNHNY, CDR2 SVGAGI (reference sequence). The CDR3 sequence is 15 residues long. Here the CDR3 DNA reads TGTGCCAGCAGTCCCCTTCCCGGGGGACCCTACGAGCAGTACTTC. Translation: CASSPLPGGPYEQYF.

This chain's CDR3 is CASSIVPGPSTEAFF. CDR3 DNA: TGTGCCAGTAGTATAGTACCAGGGCCCTCCACTGAAGCTTTCTTT. The gene calls are TRBV19 and TRBJ1-1; TRBD1 is a possible D gene (5 bases). This CDR3 comprises 15 residues. Deletions cut 1 base from V and 4 bases from J, with 13 bases between. CDR1 LNHDA and CDR2 SQIVND come from the germline V gene (reference sequence).

The genes are TRBV28 and TRBJ1-6; D unclear. Germline CDR1 reads MDHEN; CDR2 reads SYDVKM. V lost 6 bases and J 7 bases, leaving 19 bases between the germline ends. The CDR3 consists of 16 residues. The CDR3 loop reads CASSIGRLTGNSPLHF. In DNA, the CDR3 is TGTGCCAGCAGCATAGGAAGACTGACGGGGAATTCACCCCTCCACTTT.

This clone appeared a single time. The V call is TRBV3-1 (or the pseudogene TRBV3-2), the J call TRBJ2-7, with 9 bases identical to TRBD1. The length of the CDR3 is 14 residues. Germline V gene lookup returns CDR1 LGHDT and CDR2 YNNKEL (reference sequence). With 1 base clipped from V and 3 bases from J, the junction kept 1 base outside the gene matches. The CDR3 loop reads CASSQGGQGYEQYF. CDR3 nucleotides: TGTGCCAGCAGCCAAGGGGGACAGGGCTACGAGCAGTACTTC.

The chain combines TRBV2 with TRBJ1-3, with D tentatively TRBD1 (5 bases). Germline loops: CDR1 SNHLY, CDR2 FYNNEI. The V end lost 3 bases, the J end lost 2 bases, and 14 bases lay between the germline ends. This CDR3 has 16 amino acids. The CDR3 region is CASSEGGPPAGNTIYF. CDR3 sequence (DNA): TGTGCCAGCAGTGAGGGGGGTCCCCCCGCTGGAAACACCATATATTTT.

The V gene is TRBV12-3 or TRBV12-4, the J gene TRBJ2-3; D is undetermined. Trimming removed 5 bases at V and 3 bases at J, with 6 bases between. This CDR3 contains 12 residues. DNA for the CDR3: TGTGCCAGCAGTCCCGTAACAGATACGCAGTATTTT. Translation gives CASSPVTDTQYF.

In its sample, this clone was seen a few times. The J gene is TRBJ1-2, the V gene TRBV19; possible D gene TRBD1, 5 bases. Trimming stripped 6 bases from V and 2 bases from J, with 13 bases between. There are 14 residues in the CDR3. CDR1 is LNHDA and CDR2 is SQIVND in the germline V gene (reference sequence). The chain's CDR3 is CASSNPGLNYGYTF. The CDR3 DNA reads TGTGCCAGTAGCAATCCGGGACTCAACTATGGCTACACCTTC.

V and J are TRBV6-5 and TRBJ2-7, with 9 nucleotides matching TRBD1. Germline CDR1 reads MNHEY; CDR2 reads SVGAGI. This CDR3 has 15 residues. V was pared by 2 bases and J by 6 bases, with 8 bases of the junction left unmatched. CDR3 DNA sequence: TGTGCCAGCAGTTACGGGGGACAGGGTTTCAGCGAGCAGTACTTC. It is translated as CASSYGGQGFSEQYF.

CDR3 in amino acids: CAWSVRANTGELFF. CDR3 in DNA: TGTGCCTGGAGTGTACGGGCGAACACCGGGGAGCTGTTTTTT. The chain joins TRBV30 to TRBJ2-2, with D hard to call. From germline, CDR1 is GTSNPN and CDR2 SVGIG (reference sequence). V was shortened by 0 bases and J by 0 bases, with 5 bases between the two germline ends. The CDR3 loop spans 14 amino acids.

This chain connects TRBV6-2 or TRBV6-3 to TRBJ2-7, with 8 bases aligning to TRBD2. The CDR3 loop spans 17 amino acids. Unmatched junction bases numbered 12, after V lost 5 bases and J lost 0 bases. The germline CDR1 and CDR2 sequences are MNHEY and SVGEGT. CDR3 region: CASSPRTGLASSYEQYF. CDR3 DNA sequence: TGTGCCAGCAGTCCGAGAACCGGACTAGCCAGCTCCTACGAGCAGTACTTC.

This rearrangement joins TRBV27 to TRBJ1-5; possible D gene TRBD1, 5 bases. Trimming took 3 bases from V and 4 from J, leaving 13 bases between them. In germline, CDR1 is MNHEY, CDR2 SMNVEV (reference sequence). The CDR3 covers 15 residues. The CDR3 is CASSFSGGSNQPQHF. The CDR3 coding sequence is TGTGCCAGCAGTTTTTCGGGGGGTTCAAATCAGCCCCAGCATTTT.

In its sample, this clone was seen once. The chain employs TRBV27 and TRBJ2-5; TRBD1 aligns across 9 bases. The V segment lost 9 bases and the J segment 5 bases; nucleotides outside the gene matches: 13. This CDR3 has 15 residues. Germline CDR1 MNHEY, CDR2 SMNVEV (reference sequence). The chain's CDR3 is CAREEGRQGGETQYF. The CDR3 nucleotides are TGTGCCAGGGAGGAGGGGCGACAGGGGGGGGAGACCCAGTACTTC.

The chain is built from TRBV5-1 and TRBJ1-3; 7 bases align to TRBD1. Germline CDR1 is SGHRS and CDR2 is YFSETQ. The CDR3 runs to 16 residues. After removal of 0 bases from V and 6 bases from J, the junction contained 9 bases not matched to a gene. The CDR3, as DNA: TGCGCCAGCAGCTTGGCCATCCAGGGGACAGAAAACACCATATATTTT. This codes for CASSLAIQGTENTIYF.

This sequence joins TRBV19 and TRBJ1-1, with TRBD1 matching 7 bases. Unmatched junction bases numbered 10, after V lost 5 bases and J lost 1 base. The length of the CDR3 is 16 residues. Germline lookup yields CDR1 LNHDA and CDR2 SQIVND (reference sequence). The chain's CDR3 is CASSSLPGQKNTEAFF. The CDR3 nucleotides are TGTGCCAGTAGTTCCTTACCGGGACAGAAGAACACTGAAGCTTTCTTT.

The chain employs TRBV5-1 and TRBJ2-3; D is unresolved. CDR1 and CDR2 from the germline V gene are SGHRS and YFSETQ. V was cut by 2 bases and J by 6 bases, with 7 bases left in between. The CDR3 has 12 amino acids. CDR3 bases: TGCGCCAGCAGCTTTATGTCCGATACGCAGTATTTT. As protein: CASSFMSDTQYF.

This sequence joins TRBV19 and TRBJ1-4; D is ambiguous. The V and J ends lost 6 bases and 4 bases respectively, with 6 bases between them. Germline V CDR1 and CDR2: LNHDA, SQIVND (reference sequence). CDR3 length: 12 residues. CDR3 protein: CASRRGNEKLFF. CDR3 bases: TGTGCCAGTAGGCGGGGTAATGAAAAACTGTTTTTT.

The chain couples TRBV27 to TRBJ2-1, with a possible D match to TRBD1 (6 bases). The CDR3 covers 14 residues. V lost 8 bases and J 3 bases, leaving 14 bases between the germline ends. The germline V gene encodes CDR1 MNHEY and CDR2 SMNVEV (reference sequence). This CDR3 is CASGGRTVYNEQFF. The CDR3 DNA follows: TGTGCCAGCGGAGGACGGACAGTCTACAATGAGCAGTTCTTC.

This clone was seen only a few times. The CDR3 sequence: CASSGTPGSTEAFF. The CDR3 region has the DNA TGTGCCAGCAGCGGGACACCCGGCAGCACTGAAGCTTTCTTT. The rearrangement joins TRBV28 to TRBJ1-1, with D possibly matching TRBD1 (6 bases). V was cut by 6 bases and J by 4 bases, with 15 bases left in between. The CDR3 consists of 14 residues. Per the germline V gene, CDR1 is MDHEN and CDR2 is SYDVKM.

The chain recombines TRBV28 with TRBJ2-7; D remains ambiguous. CDR1 is MDHEN, CDR2 SYDVKM, per germline. The CDR3 sequence is 11 residues long. Trimming cost V 4 bases and J 9 bases, with 10 bases left between them. For the CDR3, the DNA is TGTGCCAGCAGTTCCGACCTAGGGCAGTACTTC. Encoded protein: CASSSDLGQYF. Variable domain in full (rest from reference TRBV28 and TRBJ2-7): DVKVTQSSRYLVKRTGEKVFLECVQDMDHENMFWYRQDPGLGLRLIYFSYDVKMKEKGDIPEGYSVSREKKERFSLILESASTNQTSMYLCASSSDLGQYFGPGTRLTVT.

V and J are TRBV28 and TRBJ2-2; 9 nucleotides align to TRBD2. In germline, CDR1 is MDHEN, CDR2 SYDVKM. This CDR3 is built from 14 residues. With V trimmed by 4 bases and J by 5 bases, 2 bases remained unmatched. In DNA form, the CDR3 reads TGTGCCAGCAGTTCTGGACTAGCGACCGGGGAGCTGTTTTTT. This codes for CASSSGLATGELFF.

This clone was recorded only once. The rearrangement uses TRBV19 and TRBJ1-2, with a possible D match to TRBD1 (5 bases). Per germline, CDR1 LNHDA and CDR2 SQIVND (reference sequence). Between the trimmed V and J ends, which lost 0 bases and 2 bases, there was a span of 13 bases. The CDR3 sequence is 16 residues long. CDR3 nucleotides: TGTGCCAGTAGTATAGATCTTGGAGGGGTCAACTATGGCTACACCTTC. Encoded protein: CASSIDLGGVNYGYTF.

The gene calls are TRBV7-9 and TRBJ2-2; the D gene is possibly TRBD2 (5 bases). This CDR3 has 14 residues. V was pared by 5 bases and J by 5 bases, with 12 bases between. Looked up from germline, CDR1 is SEHNR and CDR2 is FQNEAQ (reference sequence). The DNA of the CDR3 is TGTGCCAGCAGCCCGAGGGAGTTAACCGGGGAGCTGTTTTTT. It is translated as CASSPRELTGELFF.

The CDR3 here is CASSPSLQEQETQYF. In DNA form, the CDR3 reads TGTGCCAGCAGTCCAAGCTTACAGGAACAAGAGACCCAGTACTTC. The rearrangement links TRBV6-5 to TRBJ2-5; possibly TRBD1 for D (5 bases). Germline V gene lookup returns CDR1 MNHEY and CDR2 SVGAGI. V lost 5 bases to trimming and J lost 2 bases, with 15 bases between them. CDR3 size: 15 residues.

The chain uses TRBV6-5 and TRBJ2-7; 8 bases are a match to TRBD1. Germline V CDR1 and CDR2: MNHEY, SVGAGI. This CDR3 is built from 11 residues. V lost 8 bases and J lost 7; bases outside the gene matches: 4. The CDR3 loop is CASARTGEQYF. CDR3 DNA sequence: TGTGCCAGCGCCCGGACAGGGGAGCAGTACTTC.

This clone has only a few counts. The J gene is TRBJ2-3, the V gene TRBV7-7, with 9 bases lining up with TRBD1. V was pared by 5 bases and J by 3 bases, with 6 bases of the junction left unmatched. CDR1 and CDR2 from the germline V gene are SSHAT and FNYEAQ (reference sequence). The CDR3 has 15 residues. The CDR3 DNA sequence: TGTGCCAGCAGCCCGGGACAGGGTGCTACAGATACGCAGTATTTT. The encoded protein is CASSPGQGATDTQYF.

The rearrangement joins TRBV4-1 to TRBJ2-1; TRBD1 matches at 9 bases. V lost 3 bases and J lost 3; bases outside the gene matches: 6. The CDR3 has 16 amino acids. From germline, CDR1 is MGHRA and CDR2 YSYEKL. CDR3 loop: CASSHPDRGYYNEQFF. The CDR3 nucleotides read TGCGCCAGCAGCCACCCGGACAGGGGCTACTACAATGAGCAGTTCTTC.

This clone was counted at least ten times. This rearrangement joins TRBV6-2 or TRBV6-3 to TRBJ1-2; D gene uncertain. The CDR3 sequence is 13 residues long. CDR1 MNHEY and CDR2 SVGEGT come from the germline V gene. The germline V and J ends were trimmed by 6 bases and 8 bases, with 16 bases remaining between them. CDR3: CASSPVPGYGYTF. As DNA, the CDR3 is TGTGCCAGCAGCCCCGTGCCGGGGTACGGCTACACCTTC.

The genes are TRBV7-9 and TRBJ2-7; 12 bases fit TRBD2. The CDR3 has 14 amino acids. Trimming at V came to 5 bases and at J to 5 bases, leaving 4 bases not matched to a gene. Germline CDR1 reads SEHNR; CDR2 reads FQNEAQ (reference sequence). CDR3 loop: CASSPRLAGDEQYF. The CDR3 region has the DNA TGTGCCAGCAGCCCCCGACTAGCGGGAGACGAGCAGTACTTC.